This T cell receptor (beta chain) was identified during a study of blood T cell repertoires in COVID-19. As for the study in general: Sites across the United States, Italy and Spain contributed samples from acute and convalescent COVID-19.

CDR3 size: 12 residues. Germline-derived CDR1 and CDR2 are MNHNY and SVGAGI (reference sequence). Trimming pared 6 bases from V and 2 bases from J, leaving 8 bases between. Only in-frame clones appear in the TCRdb table, and some are missing; sequencing was by immunoSEQ multiplex PCR. The table has about 400,000 clones, approximately 88% seen once. Researchers sorted participants into cohorts using their self-reported clinical history. The TCR sequence derives from a woman in her thirties with acute COVID-19. The chain is built from TRBV6-6 and TRBJ2-7; D is uncertain. The sample was PBMCs or T cells enriched from blood (not recorded which). The CDR3 coding sequence is TGTGCCAGCAGCGCGAGCACCTACGAGCAGTACTTC. It translates to CASSASTYEQYF.